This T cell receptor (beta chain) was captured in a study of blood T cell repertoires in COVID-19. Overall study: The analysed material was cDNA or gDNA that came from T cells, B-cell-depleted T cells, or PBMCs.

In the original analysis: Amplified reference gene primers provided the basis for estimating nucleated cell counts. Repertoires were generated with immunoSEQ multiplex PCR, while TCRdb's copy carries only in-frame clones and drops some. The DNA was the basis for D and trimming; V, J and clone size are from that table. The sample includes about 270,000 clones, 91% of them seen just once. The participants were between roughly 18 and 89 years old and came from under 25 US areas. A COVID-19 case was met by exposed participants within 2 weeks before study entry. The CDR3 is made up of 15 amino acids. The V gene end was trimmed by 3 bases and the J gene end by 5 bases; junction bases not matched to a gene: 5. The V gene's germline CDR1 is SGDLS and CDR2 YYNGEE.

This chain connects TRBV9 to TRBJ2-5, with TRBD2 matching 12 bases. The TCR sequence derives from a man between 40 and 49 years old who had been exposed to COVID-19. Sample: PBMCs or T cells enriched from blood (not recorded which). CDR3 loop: CASSDRLAGEETQYF. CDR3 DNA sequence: TGTGCCAGCAGCGACCGACTAGCGGGAGAGGAGACCCAGTACTTC.